A single sample gave rise to the 30 T cell receptor beta chains below, sequenced in a study of T cells in Graves' hyperthyroidism and ophthalmopathy. Regions amplified from RNA transcripts were the TCR beta CDR3 regions. First-round RT-PCR with HTBI primers amplified the TCR CDR3 region. Using its own MiXCR run on the multiplex PCR reads, TCRdb lists one record per CDR3 protein. The data contain 250,000 to 350,000 distinct CDR3 sequences, 15% to 20% of them singletons. Sequenced material: blood. All receptors derive from a man aged 25-45 years with Graves' hyperthyroidism.

This chain joins TRBV4-1 and TRBJ1-1; possibly TRBD1 for D (5 bases). Germline assignment: CDR1 MGHRA and CDR2 YSYEKL. CDR3 length: 17 residues. Trimming took off 0 bases at V and 1 base at J, with 15 bases between the two ends. This CDR3 reads CASSQDKGGGTNTEAFF. The DNA for the CDR3 is TGCGCCAGCAGCCAAGATAAAGGAGGAGGGACGAACACTGAAGCTTTCTTT.

The rearrangement uses TRBV7-6 and TRBJ2-7, with 8 bases lining up with TRBD1. The CDR3 is 14 amino acids. After removal of 5 bases from V and 5 bases from J, the junction contained 8 bases not matched to a gene. Looked up from germline, CDR1 is SGHVS and CDR2 is FNYEAQ. The CDR3 loop reads CASSLWTGSHEQYF. The CDR3 DNA reads as TGTGCCAGCAGCCTATGGACAGGGAGCCACGAGCAGTACTTC.

This clonotype has a count of ten or more. V and J are TRBV5-5 and TRBJ2-1; TRBD2 aligns across 7 bases. Trimming took 0 bases from V and 7 from J; bases not matched to a gene: 13. Germline loops: CDR1 SGHKS, CDR2 YYEKEE (reference sequence). The CDR3 extends over 17 amino acids. DNA of the CDR3: TGTGCCAGCAGCTTGGACCGCTCCCTGCGGGAGATAAATGAGCAGTTCTTC. Translating it yields CASSLDRSLREINEQFF.

This clonotype was counted at least ten times. V and J are TRBV5-1 and TRBJ2-3, with 8 bases matching TRBD2. The trim removed 4 bases at V and 5 bases at J, leaving 6 bases unmatched. Germline CDR1 SGHRS, CDR2 YFSETQ. The CDR3 is 14 amino acids. The CDR3 is CASSAGRVKDTQYF. The CDR3 coding sequence is TGCGCCAGCAGCGCCGGGAGGGTGAAAGATACGCAGTATTTT.

This clonotype was seen more than once but under ten times. The V and J genes are TRBV28 and TRBJ2-2, with 8 bases fitting TRBD2. J was trimmed by 4 bases and V by 8 bases; bases with no gene match: 12. The CDR3 has 16 residues. Germline CDR1 MDHEN, CDR2 SYDVKM. CDR3 residues: CASGSSGSLFTGELFF. The CDR3 region has the DNA TGTGCCAGCGGTTCGAGCGGGAGTCTGTTCACCGGGGAGCTGTTTTTT.

This clonotype was counted ten times or more. The J gene is TRBJ2-2, the V gene TRBV6-5; 8 nucleotides agree with TRBD1. Germline-derived CDR1 and CDR2 are MNHEY and SVGAGI. Trimming removed 2 bases from V and 8 bases from J; junction bases left unmatched: 7. CDR3 length equals 15 residues. CDR3 amino acids: CASSYSQGAPGELFF. The CDR3 nucleotides read TGTGCCAGCAGTTACAGTCAGGGGGCGCCGGGGGAGCTGTTTTTT.

This clonotype was seen ten or more times. The chain links TRBV7-4 to TRBJ2-7; D call uncertain. Trimming stripped 5 bases from V and 7 bases from J, with 18 bases between. The CDR3 has 14 amino acids. Germline assignment: CDR1 SGHVT and CDR2 SQSDAQ. CDR3 residues: CASSPHFGPVEQYF. In DNA form, the CDR3 reads TGTGCCAGCAGCCCCCACTTTGGTCCGGTAGAGCAGTACTTC.

Turning to this clonotype: One base away lies a much larger clone, so this may be a sequencing read error. Since no conserved phenylalanine or tryptophan closes the CDR3, a read error is the likely cause. This chain links TRBV20-1 with TRBJ1-1, with D unclear. Germline lookup yields CDR1 DFQATT and CDR2 SNEGSKA (reference sequence). The V end lost 3 bases, the J end lost 2 bases, and 10 bases lay between the germline ends. The CDR3 spans 13 residues. The CDR3 bases are TGCAGTGCTAGTAAGGGAACTAACACTGAAGCTTTCCTT. Encoded protein: CSASKGTNTEAFL.

This clonotype occurred many times. The genes are TRBV7-9 and TRBJ1-1; D gene ambiguous. The ends were cut back, 1 base at V and 1 base at J, with 10 bases in the middle. The CDR3 consists of 15 residues. Germline assignment: CDR1 SEHNR and CDR2 FQNEAQ (reference sequence). The CDR3 bases are TGTGCCAGCAGCTTAGAAGGCCATTCGAACACTGAAGCTTTCTTT. The encoded protein is CASSLEGHSNTEAFF.

This clonotype was found a few times. This sequence joins TRBV7-9 and TRBJ1-2; D remains ambiguous. The V gene's germline CDR1 is SEHNR and CDR2 FQNEAQ (reference sequence). The germline V and J ends were trimmed by 1 base and 4 bases, with 19 bases remaining between them. This CDR3 comprises 17 residues. CDR3 loop: CASSLGISGRGGYGYTF. CDR3 nucleotide sequence: TGTGCCAGCAGCTTAGGTATCTCGGGCCGCGGCGGCTATGGCTACACCTTC.

In its sample, this clonotype was seen many times. The chain uses TRBV10-2 and TRBJ2-3; D is ambiguous. The CDR3 extends over 13 amino acids. The germline V gene has CDR1 WSHSY and CDR2 SAAADI. Trimming left V 5 bases short and J 2 bases short, with 8 bases between. The CDR3 here is CASSFQLTDTQYF. DNA for the CDR3: TGCGCCAGCAGTTTTCAGCTCACAGATACGCAGTATTTT.

This clonotype was seen ten or more times. This sequence joins TRBV30 and TRBJ2-2; maybe TRBD2 (5 bases). The germline V gene has CDR1 GTSNPN and CDR2 SVGIG (reference sequence). V lost 5 bases and J 6 bases, leaving 22 bases between the germline ends. The CDR3 is 16 amino acids. CDR3 loop: CAWGKGLLVGSGELFF. CDR3 nucleotides: TGTGCCTGGGGAAAAGGACTCCTCGTTGGGTCCGGGGAGCTGTTTTTT.

Ten or more counts support this clonotype. The chain recombines TRBV11-2 with TRBJ2-5; the D gene is possibly TRBD1 (6 bases). CDR3 length equals 15 residues. Between the trimmed V and J ends, which lost 0 bases and 2 bases, there was a span of 10 bases. Germline V lookup: CDR1 SGHAT, CDR2 FQNNGV. The CDR3 is CASSLDWTDQETQYF. The CDR3 DNA reads TGTGCCAGCAGCTTAGATTGGACAGATCAAGAGACCCAGTACTTC.

This clonotype came up many times. The rearrangement joins TRBV18 to TRBJ1-1; D not certain. Trimming removed 0 bases at V and 0 bases at J, with 5 bases between. There are 14 residues in the CDR3. Germline-derived CDR1 and CDR2 are KGHSH and LQKENI. The CDR3 coding sequence is TGTGCCAGCTCACCACCCGTCTTGAACACTGAAGCTTTCTTT. Translating it yields CASSPPVLNTEAFF.

This clonotype occurred a few times. V gene TRBV7-9 combines with J gene TRBJ1-5; D perhaps matches TRBD1 (6 bases). With 5 bases removed from V and 4 bases from J, the gap between germline ends came to 12 bases. The CDR3 covers 14 residues. Germline V CDR1 and CDR2: SEHNR, FQNEAQ (reference sequence). CDR3 in amino acids: CASSPTGPNQPQHF. In nucleotides, the CDR3 is TGTGCCAGCAGCCCTACAGGGCCAAATCAGCCCCAGCATTTT.

Ten or more counts support this clonotype. The chain employs TRBV12-3 or TRBV12-4 and TRBJ2-5, with 10 bases that match TRBD2. The CDR3 totals 16 residues. J lost 5 bases, V lost 6 bases, and 12 bases had no gene match. CDR3 region: CASSPKLAGRLETQYF. In DNA form, the CDR3 reads TGTGCCAGCAGCCCCAAACTAGCGGGAAGGCTGGAGACCCAGTACTTC.

This clonotype was counted many times. This sequence joins TRBV6-1 and TRBJ2-1; 7 bases align to TRBD1. CDR3 length: 15 amino acids. The V gene end was trimmed by 6 bases and the J gene end by 3 bases; junction bases not matched to a gene: 8. Germline V CDR1 and CDR2: MNHNS, SASEGT. The CDR3 coding sequence is TGTGCCAGCAGAACACCGGGACAGTTCTACAATGAGCAGTTCTTC. This codes for CASRTPGQFYNEQFF.

The chain links TRBV20-1 to TRBJ1-4, with a tentative D call TRBD1 (6 bases). V was clipped by 0 bases and J by 7 bases, with 15 bases between them. Germline V CDR1 and CDR2: DFQATT, SNEGSKA (reference sequence). The CDR3 consists of 15 residues. The CDR3 region has the DNA TGCAGTGCTAGAGATACTCCAAGGGGGGCTGAAAAACTGTTTTTT. Protein: CSARDTPRGAEKLFF.

This clonotype was observed many times. This chain uses TRBV2 with TRBJ2-6, with D possibly matching TRBD2 (7 bases). Germline V CDR1 and CDR2: SNHLY, FYNNEI. This CDR3 has 15 amino acids. Trimming removed 3 bases at V and 6 bases at J, with 12 bases between. The CDR3 here is CASSEGGQLANVLTF. The CDR3, as DNA: TGTGCCAGCAGTGAGGGGGGGCAGCTGGCCAACGTCCTGACTTTC.

This clonotype has a handful of counts. V and J are TRBV20-1 and TRBJ2-1, with D possibly matching TRBD2 (6 bases). Germline assignment: CDR1 DFQATT and CDR2 SNEGSKA (reference sequence). The V gene lost 3 bases and the J gene lost 12 bases, with 24 bases spanning the gap. The CDR3 totals 15 residues. Written as DNA, the CDR3 is TGCAGTGCTAGGATTAGCGGACCCGAGCTCGGTTTGCAGTTCTTC. This gives the protein CSARISGPELGLQFF.

The chain uses TRBV7-9 and TRBJ1-4; D perhaps matches TRBD1 (6 bases). The germline V gene has CDR1 SEHNR and CDR2 FQNEAQ (reference sequence). The CDR3 runs 14 residues. V was cut by 3 bases and J by 7 bases, with 12 bases left in between. CDR3 region: CASSFEGEGEKLFF. CDR3 sequence (DNA): TGTGCCAGCAGCTTTGAGGGGGAAGGTGAAAAACTGTTTTTT.

This clonotype was recorded many times. This sequence joins TRBV5-1 and TRBJ1-5, with D unresolved. In germline, CDR1 is SGHRS, CDR2 YFSETQ. Trimming removed 1 base at V and 5 bases at J, with 7 bases between. The CDR3 is 13 amino acids. Here the CDR3 DNA reads TGCGCCAGCAGCTTGAGATGGGATCAGCCCCAGCATTTT. Translated: CASSLRWDQPQHF.

Ten or more counts support this clonotype. The CDR3 protein is CASRDSSGASYEQYF. CDR3 DNA sequence: TGTGCCAGCAGGGATTCTAGCGGGGCTTCCTACGAGCAGTACTTC. The chain uses TRBV27 and TRBJ2-7; 9 bases align to TRBD2. Looked up from germline, CDR1 is MNHEY and CDR2 is SMNVEV (reference sequence). There are 15 residues in the CDR3. Trimming cost V 6 bases and J 1 base; bases outside gene matches: 7.

This clonotype has only a few counts. V gene TRBV6-1 combines with J gene TRBJ2-1; 9 nucleotides align to TRBD1. In germline, CDR1 is MNHNS, CDR2 SASEGT. J gave up 8 bases and V 7 bases, and 12 bases lay outside the gene matches. The CDR3 contains 15 residues. The CDR3, as DNA: TGTGCCAGCAACCCCTGGGGGACAGGGAGCGATGAGCAGTTCTTC. Its translation is CASNPWGTGSDEQFF.

This clonotype has at least ten counts. The gene calls are TRBV5-1 and TRBJ2-7, with 12 bases that match TRBD2. The CDR3 is made up of 17 amino acids. Trimming at V came to 4 bases and at J to 0 bases, leaving 8 bases not matched to a gene. Germline V gene lookup returns CDR1 SGHRS and CDR2 YFSETQ. Here the CDR3 DNA reads TGCGCCAGCAGCCCTACTCCGACTAGCGGGAGCTCCTACGAGCAGTACTTC. Its protein product is CASSPTPTSGSSYEQYF. Variable domain in full (rest from reference TRBV5-1 and TRBJ2-7): KAGVTQTPRYLIKTRGQQVTLSCSPISGHRSVSWYQQTPGQGLQFLFEYFSETQRNKGNFPGRFSGRQFSNSRSEMNVSTLELGDSALYLCASSPTPTSGSSYEQYFGPGTRLTVT.

J is TRBJ2-3 and V is TRBV7-3; unclear D gene. V gave up 2 bases and J gave up 5 bases, with 5 bases separating them. Germline V gene lookup returns CDR1 SGHTA and CDR2 FQGTGA. This CDR3 spans 12 amino acids. CDR3: CASSLVKDTQYF. CDR3 coding DNA: TGTGCCAGCAGCTTAGTGAAAGATACGCAGTATTTT.

This chain links TRBV7-8 with TRBJ1-2; D possibly corresponds to TRBD1 (5 bases). This CDR3 is built from 14 residues. The V and J ends lost 3 bases and 8 bases respectively, with 16 bases between them. The V gene's germline CDR1 is SGHVS and CDR2 FQNEAQ. CDR3 nucleotide sequence: TGTGCCAGCAGCTTTGCGAGGGGAACGTACGGCTACACCTTC. It translates to CASSFARGTYGYTF.

Comments on this clonotype: At one end, the junction sequence differs from germline, possibly due to a read error. V is TRBV5-1 and J is TRBJ2-5, with D hard to call. The germline V gene encodes CDR1 SGHRS and CDR2 YFSETQ. CDR3 size: 13 residues. CDR3 residues: CASSFNGQGTQYF. In nucleotides, the CDR3 is TGCGCCAGCAGCTTTAATGGGCAAGGGACCCAGTACTTC.

This clonotype has a count of ten or more. The rearrangement uses TRBV27 and TRBJ2-7; D remains unclear. This CDR3 is built from 13 residues. Germline V gives CDR1 MNHEY, CDR2 SMNVEV (reference sequence). Trimming shortened V by 5 bases and J by 2 bases, and 10 bases separated the two germline ends. The CDR3 nucleotides are TGTGCCAGCAGTCGGGCCTCTCCCTACGAGCAGTACTTC. It yields the protein CASSRASPYEQYF.

The chain combines TRBV27 with TRBJ1-5; TRBD1 matches 10 bases. The germline V gene has CDR1 MNHEY and CDR2 SMNVEV (reference sequence). J lost 7 bases, V lost 5 bases, and 8 bases had no gene match. This CDR3 region has 15 residues. This CDR3 reads CASSRRDRGGQPQHF. The CDR3 DNA sequence: TGTGCCAGCAGTCGGCGGGACAGGGGAGGACAGCCCCAGCATTTT.